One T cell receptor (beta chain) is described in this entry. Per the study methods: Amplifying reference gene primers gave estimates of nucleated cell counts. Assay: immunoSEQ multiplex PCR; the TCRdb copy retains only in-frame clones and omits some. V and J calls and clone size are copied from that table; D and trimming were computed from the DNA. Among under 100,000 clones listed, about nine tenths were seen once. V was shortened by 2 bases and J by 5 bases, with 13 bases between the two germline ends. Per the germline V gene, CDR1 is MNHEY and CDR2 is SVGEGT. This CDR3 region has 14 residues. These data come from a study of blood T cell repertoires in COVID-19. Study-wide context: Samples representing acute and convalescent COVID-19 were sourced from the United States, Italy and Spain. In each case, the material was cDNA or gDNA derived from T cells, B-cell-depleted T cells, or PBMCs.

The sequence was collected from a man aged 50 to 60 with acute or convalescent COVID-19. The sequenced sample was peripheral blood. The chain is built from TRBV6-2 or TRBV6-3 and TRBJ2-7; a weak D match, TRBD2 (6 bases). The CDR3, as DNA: TGTGCCAGCAGTTACGCGGGGCAGGGAAACGAGCAGTACTTC. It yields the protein CASSYAGQGNEQYF.